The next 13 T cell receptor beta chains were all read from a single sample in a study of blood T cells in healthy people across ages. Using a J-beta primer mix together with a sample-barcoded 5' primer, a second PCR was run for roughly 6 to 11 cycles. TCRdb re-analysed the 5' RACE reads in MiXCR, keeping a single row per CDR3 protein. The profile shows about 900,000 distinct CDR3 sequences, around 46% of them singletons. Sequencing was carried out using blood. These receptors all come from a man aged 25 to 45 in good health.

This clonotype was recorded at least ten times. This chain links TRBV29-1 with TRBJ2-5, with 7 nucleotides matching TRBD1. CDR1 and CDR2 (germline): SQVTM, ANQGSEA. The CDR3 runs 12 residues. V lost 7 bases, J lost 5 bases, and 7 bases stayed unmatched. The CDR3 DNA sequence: TGCAGCGACCAGACAGGGCGGGAGACCCAGTACTTC. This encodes CSDQTGRETQYF.

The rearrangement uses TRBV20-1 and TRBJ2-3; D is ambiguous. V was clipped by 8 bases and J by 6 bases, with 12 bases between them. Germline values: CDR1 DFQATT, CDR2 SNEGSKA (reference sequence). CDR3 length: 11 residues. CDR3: CSTYGQDTQYF. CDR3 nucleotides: TGCAGTACGTACGGCCAGGATACGCAGTATTTT.

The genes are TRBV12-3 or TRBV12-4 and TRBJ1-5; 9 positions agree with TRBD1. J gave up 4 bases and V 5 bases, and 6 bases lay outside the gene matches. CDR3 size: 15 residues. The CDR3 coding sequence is TGTGCCAGCAGTCGGGGACAGGGACTTAATCAGCCCCAGCATTTT. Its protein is CASSRGQGLNQPQHF.

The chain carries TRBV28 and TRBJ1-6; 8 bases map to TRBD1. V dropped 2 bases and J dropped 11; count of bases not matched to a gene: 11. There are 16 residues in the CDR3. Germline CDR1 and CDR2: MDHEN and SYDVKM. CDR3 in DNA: TGTGCCAGCAGTTTAAGGGGACAGGCGATGGGAGCACCCCTCCACTTT. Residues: CASSLRGQAMGAPLHF.

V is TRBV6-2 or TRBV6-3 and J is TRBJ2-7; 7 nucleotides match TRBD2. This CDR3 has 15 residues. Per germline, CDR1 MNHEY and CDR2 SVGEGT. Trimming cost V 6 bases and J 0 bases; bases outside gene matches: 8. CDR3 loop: CASRTRDYNSYEQYF. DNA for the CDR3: TGTGCCAGCAGGACCCGGGACTACAACTCCTACGAGCAGTACTTC.

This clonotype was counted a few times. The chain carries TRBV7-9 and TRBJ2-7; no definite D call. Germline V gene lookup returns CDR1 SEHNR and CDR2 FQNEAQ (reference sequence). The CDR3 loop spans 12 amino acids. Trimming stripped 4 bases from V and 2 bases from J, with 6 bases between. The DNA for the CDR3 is TGTGCCAGCAGCTCCAACACCTACGAGCAGTACTTC. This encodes CASSSNTYEQYF.

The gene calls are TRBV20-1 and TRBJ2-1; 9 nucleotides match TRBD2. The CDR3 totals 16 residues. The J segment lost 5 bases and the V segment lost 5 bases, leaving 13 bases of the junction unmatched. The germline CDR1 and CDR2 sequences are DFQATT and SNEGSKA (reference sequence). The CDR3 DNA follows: TGCAGTGCTCCGGGACTAGCTGATCGCGCCCACAATGAGCAGTTCTTC. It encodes CSAPGLADRAHNEQFF.

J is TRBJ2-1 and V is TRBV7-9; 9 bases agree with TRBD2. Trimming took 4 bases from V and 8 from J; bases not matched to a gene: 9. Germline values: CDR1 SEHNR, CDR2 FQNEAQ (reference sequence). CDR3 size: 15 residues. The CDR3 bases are TGTGCCAGCAGCTCGTCTAGCGGGGTTCTCGATGAGCAGTTCTTC. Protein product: CASSSSSGVLDEQFF.

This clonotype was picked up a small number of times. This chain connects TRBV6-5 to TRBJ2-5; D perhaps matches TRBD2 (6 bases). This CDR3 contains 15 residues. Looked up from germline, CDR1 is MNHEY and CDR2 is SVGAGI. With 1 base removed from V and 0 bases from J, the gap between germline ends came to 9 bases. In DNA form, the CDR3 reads TGTGCCAGCAGTTACTGGGCGGGGTACCAAGAGACCCAGTACTTC. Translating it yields CASSYWAGYQETQYF.

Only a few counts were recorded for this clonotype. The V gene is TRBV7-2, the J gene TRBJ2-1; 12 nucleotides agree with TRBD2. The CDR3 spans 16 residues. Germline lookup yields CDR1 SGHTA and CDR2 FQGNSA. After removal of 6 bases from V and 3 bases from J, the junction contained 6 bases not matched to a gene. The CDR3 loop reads CASRRTSGVNYNEQFF. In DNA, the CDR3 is TGTGCCAGCAGGAGGACTAGCGGGGTAAACTACAATGAGCAGTTCTTC.

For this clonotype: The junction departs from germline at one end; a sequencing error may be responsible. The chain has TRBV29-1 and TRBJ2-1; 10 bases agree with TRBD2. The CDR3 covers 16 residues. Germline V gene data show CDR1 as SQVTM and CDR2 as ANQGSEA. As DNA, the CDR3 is TGCAGCGCTGAAGAATTGACTAGCGGGTCTTACAATGAGCAGTTCTTC. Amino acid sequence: CSAEELTSGSYNEQFF.

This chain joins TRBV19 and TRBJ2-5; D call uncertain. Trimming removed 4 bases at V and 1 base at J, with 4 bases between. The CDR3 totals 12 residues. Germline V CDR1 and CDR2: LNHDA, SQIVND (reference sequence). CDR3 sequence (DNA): TGTGCCAGTAGTAAGGCCCAAGAGACCCAGTACTTC. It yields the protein CASSKAQETQYF.

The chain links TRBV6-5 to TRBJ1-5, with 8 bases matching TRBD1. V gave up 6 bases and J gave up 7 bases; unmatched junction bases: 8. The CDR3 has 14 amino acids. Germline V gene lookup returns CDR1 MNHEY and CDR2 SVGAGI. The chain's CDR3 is CASRPDRGRQPQHF. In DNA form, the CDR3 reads TGTGCCAGCAGACCAGACAGGGGCAGGCAGCCCCAGCATTTT.